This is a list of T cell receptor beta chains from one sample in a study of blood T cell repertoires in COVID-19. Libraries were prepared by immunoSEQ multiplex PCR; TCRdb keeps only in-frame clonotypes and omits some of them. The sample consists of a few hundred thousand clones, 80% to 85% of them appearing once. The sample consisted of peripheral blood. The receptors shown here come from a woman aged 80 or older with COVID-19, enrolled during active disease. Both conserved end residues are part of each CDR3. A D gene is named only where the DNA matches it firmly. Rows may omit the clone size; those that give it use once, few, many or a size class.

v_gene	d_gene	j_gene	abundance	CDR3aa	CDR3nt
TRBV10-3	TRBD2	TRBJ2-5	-	CAAGTSVEETQYF	TGTGCCGCGGGGACTAGCGTAGAAGAGACCCAGTACTTC
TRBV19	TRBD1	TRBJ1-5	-	CASRDTGTVRQPQHF	TGTGCCAGTAGGGATACCGGGACAGTAAGACAGCCCCAGCATTTT
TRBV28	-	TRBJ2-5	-	CASSFSIETQYF	TGTGCCAGCAGTTTTTCCATAGAGACCCAGTACTTC
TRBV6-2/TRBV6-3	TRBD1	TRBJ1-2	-	CASSPSDRVGGYTF	TGTGCCAGCAGTCCATCCGACAGGGTAGGAGGCTACACCTTC
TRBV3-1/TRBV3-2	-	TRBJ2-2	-	CASSHLTGELFF	TGTGCCAGCAGCCACTTGACCGGGGAGCTGTTTTTT
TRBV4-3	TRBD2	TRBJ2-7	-	CASSQGVAGASSYEQYF	TGCGCCAGCAGCCAAGGTGTTGCGGGAGCCAGCTCCTACGAGCAGTACTTC
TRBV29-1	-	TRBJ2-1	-	CSVESRYNEQFF	TGCAGCGTTGAGTCCCGTTACAATGAGCAGTTCTTC
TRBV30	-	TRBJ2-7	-	CAWTKGDTTSYEQYF	TGTGCCTGGACTAAGGGGGACACCACATCCTACGAGCAGTACTTC
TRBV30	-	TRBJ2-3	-	CACHPTRSGTDTQYF	TGTGCCTGCCATCCCACTAGGAGTGGCACAGATACGCAGTATTTT
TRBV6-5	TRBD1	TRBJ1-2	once	CASRRISGQGYGYTF	TGTGCCAGCAGGCGGATCTCGGGACAGGGCTATGGCTACACCTTC
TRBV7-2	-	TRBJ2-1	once	CASTETGVNEQFF	TGTGCCAGCACCGAAACGGGGGTTAATGAGCAGTTCTTC
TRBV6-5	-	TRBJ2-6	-	CASSSGGTGANVLTF	TGTGCCAGCAGTTCCGGAGGGACTGGGGCCAACGTCCTGACTTTC
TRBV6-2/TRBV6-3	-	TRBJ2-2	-	CASSYFLGQAYTGELFF	TGTGCCAGCAGTTACTTCCTCGGTCAGGCTTACACCGGGGAGCTGTTTTTT
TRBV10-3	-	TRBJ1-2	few	CAISGSWGDSYGYTF	TGTGCCATCAGTGGGAGCTGGGGCGATAGCTATGGCTACACCTTC
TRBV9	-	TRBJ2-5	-	CASSVGAFQKETQYF	TGTGCCAGCAGCGTGGGGGCGTTCCAAAAAGAGACCCAGTACTTC
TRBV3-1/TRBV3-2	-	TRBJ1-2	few	CASSPTEGDGYTF	TGTGCCAGCAGCCCGACCGAAGGGGATGGCTACACCTTC
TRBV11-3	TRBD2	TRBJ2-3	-	CASSLGSGGVSTDTQYF	TGTGCCAGCAGCTTGGGTAGCGGGGGTGTGTCCACAGATACGCAGTATTTT
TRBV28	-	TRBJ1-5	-	CASSLTASNQPQHF	TGTGCCAGCAGTTTGACAGCTAGCAATCAGCCCCAGCATTTT